The count of the clone carrying this T cell receptor beta chain is one. The source of the sample is a study of OX40 agonist ivuxolimab in advanced cancers. The CDR3 sequence is 13 residues long. V lost 5 bases and J 2 bases, leaving 9 bases between the germline ends. CDR1 MNHNY and CDR2 SVGAGI come from the germline V gene (reference sequence). The table came from immunoSEQ multiplex PCR; TCRdb's copy has only in-frame clones and leaves some out. The profile shows about 66,000 clones, approximately 90% of them singletons. The TCR originated in an adult with an advanced solid tumor such as melanoma, head and neck, liver or kidney cancer. The V gene is TRBV6-6, the J gene TRBJ2-5; tentative D call: TRBD1 (6 bases). The sample was CD4+ or CD8+ T cells sorted from blood, taken in a trial of the OX40 agonist ivuxolimab. The CDR3 loop reads CASSKGQQETQYF. DNA of the CDR3: TGTGCCAGCAGTAAAGGACAGCAAGAGACCCAGTACTTC.